This T cell receptor (beta chain) stems from a study of vaccination effects on CD4 cells after COVID-19. TCRdb keeps only in-frame clones here, not all; method: immunoSEQ multiplex PCR. The table lists some 52,000 clones, approximately 75% of them singletons, with around 6% in the top ten. A word on this clone: As yet, its antigen is unknown.

The germline V gene has CDR1 SGHAT and CDR2 FQNNGV. With V trimmed by 1 base and J by 8 bases, 8 bases remained unmatched. The CDR3 runs to 15 residues. The ViraFEST assay expanded antigen-specific CD4+ T cells with viral peptide pools before sequencing. CD4+ T cell isolation took place after 10 days of culture. Having tested negative for nucleocapsid antibodies, the vaccine recipients showed no prior SARS-CoV-2 infection. Material: CD4+ T cells from PBMCs cultured with HCoV-OC43 spike peptides, obtained before COVID-19 vaccination. Subset described: HCoV-OC43 spike overlapping peptide pool stimulation. The chain uses TRBV11-2 and TRBJ2-1, with 7 bases identical to TRBD1. This sequence was found in a human donor who received a COVID-19 vaccine. The CDR3 reads CASSLATIQGHEQFF. The CDR3 DNA reads TGTGCCAGCAGCTTAGCCACCATACAGGGGCATGAGCAGTTCTTC.